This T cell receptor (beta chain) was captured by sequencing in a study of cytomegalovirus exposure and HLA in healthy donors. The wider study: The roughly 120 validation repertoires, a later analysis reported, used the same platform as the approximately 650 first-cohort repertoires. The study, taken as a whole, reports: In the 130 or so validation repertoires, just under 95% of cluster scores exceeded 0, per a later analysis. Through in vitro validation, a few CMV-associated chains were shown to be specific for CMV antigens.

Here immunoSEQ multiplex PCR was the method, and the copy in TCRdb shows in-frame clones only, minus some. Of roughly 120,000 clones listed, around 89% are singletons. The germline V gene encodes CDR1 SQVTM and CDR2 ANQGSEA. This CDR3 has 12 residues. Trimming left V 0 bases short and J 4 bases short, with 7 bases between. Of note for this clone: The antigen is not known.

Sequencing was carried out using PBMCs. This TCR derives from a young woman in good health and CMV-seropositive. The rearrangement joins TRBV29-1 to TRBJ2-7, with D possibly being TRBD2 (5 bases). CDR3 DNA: TGCAGCGTTGAAGAGGACTCGTACGAGCAGTACTTC. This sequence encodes CSVEEDSYEQYF.